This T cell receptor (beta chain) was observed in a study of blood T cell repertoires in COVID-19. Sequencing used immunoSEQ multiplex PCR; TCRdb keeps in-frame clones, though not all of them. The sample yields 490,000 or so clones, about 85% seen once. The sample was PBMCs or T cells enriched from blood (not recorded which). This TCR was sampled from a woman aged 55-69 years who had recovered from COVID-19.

In nucleotides, the CDR3 is TGCGCCAGCAGCACGGGGCAGGGGGCAAACACTGAAGCTTTCTTT. Protein sequence: CASSTGQGANTEAFF. The chain carries TRBV4-1 and TRBJ1-1; 8 nucleotides match TRBD1. Per the germline V gene, CDR1 is MGHRA and CDR2 is YSYEKL. The CDR3 length is 15 residues. V trimming: 5 bases; J trimming: 2 bases; junction bases outside the gene matches: 7.